The 10 T cell receptor beta chains below come from one sample, sequenced in a study of OX40 agonist ivuxolimab in advanced cancers. TCRdb keeps only in-frame clones here, not all; method: immunoSEQ multiplex PCR. Of some 43,000 clones in the sample, about 94% were seen once. Sequencing used CD4+ or CD8+ T cells sorted from blood, obtained in a trial of the OX40 agonist ivuxolimab. The receptors were gathered from an adult with an advanced solid tumor such as melanoma, head and neck, liver or kidney cancer.

The gene calls are TRBV7-9 and TRBJ2-7, with D possibly TRBD2 on 5 matching bases. CDR3 length: 14 amino acids. V was shortened by 3 bases and J by 2 bases, with 11 bases between the two germline ends. Germline CDR1 reads SEHNR; CDR2 reads FQNEAQ (reference sequence). CDR3 protein: CASSLGDYTYEQYF. CDR3 nucleotide sequence: TGTGCCAGCAGCTTGGGCGACTATACCTACGAGCAGTACTTC.

The chain recombines TRBV27 with TRBJ2-6, with TRBD1 as a possible D gene (5 bases). This CDR3 has 16 residues. Germline assignment: CDR1 MNHEY and CDR2 SMNVEV (reference sequence). Deletions cut 7 bases from V and 0 bases from J, with 13 bases between. CDR3 sequence: CASTDDSSSGANVLTF. The CDR3 DNA reads TGTGCCAGCACCGATGACAGTTCCTCTGGGGCCAACGTCCTGACTTTC.

This sequence joins TRBV13 and TRBJ2-3; 13 bases fit TRBD2. Trimming at V came to 5 bases and at J to 5 bases, leaving 13 bases not matched to a gene. Germline V gives CDR1 PRHDT, CDR2 FYEKMQ (reference sequence). CDR3 length: 18 amino acids. CDR3 nucleotides: TGTGCCAGCAGCGTTGGACTAGCGGGAGAAATAGTATTAGATACGCAGTATTTT. Protein sequence: CASSVGLAGEIVLDTQYF.

The J gene is TRBJ2-2, the V gene TRBV6-5; D gene uncertain. The germline V and J ends were trimmed by 0 bases and 5 bases, with 7 bases remaining between them. This CDR3 contains 14 residues. Per the germline V gene, CDR1 is MNHEY and CDR2 is SVGAGI. This chain's CDR3 is CASSYSLGTGELFF. The CDR3 DNA reads as TGTGCCAGCAGTTACTCCTTGGGGACCGGGGAGCTGTTTTTT.

The V call is TRBV18, the J call TRBJ2-1; D gene ambiguous. Germline-derived CDR1 and CDR2 are KGHSH and LQKENI. V lost 0 bases and J lost 5, with 14 bases in between. The length of the CDR3 is 16 residues. The CDR3 DNA reads TGTGCCAGCTCACCACCCTCCCTATACACCGACAATGAGCAGTTCTTC. Protein: CASSPPSLYTDNEQFF.

This clone was recorded once. The CDR3 coding sequence is TGTGCCAGCAGCTTGGGCGGGAGAGGAGAGACCCAGTACTTC. It encodes CASSLGGRGETQYF. The chain employs TRBV11-1 and TRBJ2-5, with TRBD2 matching over 7 bases. The CDR3 sequence is 14 residues long. The germline CDR1 and CDR2 sequences are SGHAT and FQDESV (reference sequence). Trimming cost V 3 bases and J 4 bases; bases outside gene matches: 5. The full variable domain, in which reference TRBV11-1 and TRBJ2-5 provide the parts outside the CDR3, is EAEVAQSPRYKITEKSQAVAFWCDPISGHATLYWYRQILGQGPELLVQFQDESVVDDSQLPKDRFSAERLKGVDSTLKIQPAELGDSAMYLCASSLGGRGETQYFGPGTRLLVL.

The chain has TRBV9 and TRBJ1-3; D uncertain. V was shortened by 3 bases and J by 4 bases, with 14 bases between the two germline ends. This CDR3 has 15 residues. Germline V lookup: CDR1 SGDLS, CDR2 YYNGEE. The CDR3 region has the DNA TGTGCCAGCAGCGCCCTGGCGGGGTACGGAAACACCATATATTTT. It codes for CASSALAGYGNTIYF.

The V and J genes are TRBV6-6 and TRBJ2-2; D is unclear. CDR1 is MNHNY and CDR2 is SVGAGI in the germline V gene (reference sequence). Trimming took 3 bases from V and 4 from J, leaving 9 bases between them. This CDR3 is 14 amino acids long. In DNA, the CDR3 is TGTGCCAGCAGTTATTGGGCTAGCACCGGGGAGCTGTTTTTT. This sequence encodes CASSYWASTGELFF.

The CDR3, as DNA: TGTGCCAGTAGTATAGGTAGCGGATACGAGCAGTACTTC. It encodes CASSIGSGYEQYF. The chain carries TRBV19 and TRBJ2-7, with a weak D call TRBD2 (6 bases). This CDR3 has 13 amino acids. Germline V gene sequence: CDR1 LNHDA, CDR2 SQIVND (reference sequence). Trimming left V 1 base short and J 4 bases short, with 8 bases between.

The J gene is TRBJ2-1, the V gene TRBV4-3; a weak D match, TRBD2 (6 bases). This CDR3 has 15 amino acids. Germline CDR1 is LGHNA and CDR2 is YSLEER. Trimming shortened V by 4 bases and J by 5 bases, and 15 bases separated the two germline ends. The CDR3 sequence is CASSPTSWENNEQFF. In DNA, the CDR3 is TGCGCCAGCAGCCCAACTAGCTGGGAAAACAATGAGCAGTTCTTC.